The text below deals with one T cell receptor (beta chain). The antigen is undetermined. Two lung cancer pathologists independently confirmed each histologic diagnosis. This table comes from immunoSEQ multiplex PCR, and its TCRdb copy is limited to in-frame clones, with some not included. The data contain more than 15,000 clones, 75% to 90% of them singletons. This CDR3 region has 14 residues. CDR1 is SGHAT and CDR2 is FQNNGV in the germline V gene. Trimming stripped 0 bases from V and 6 bases from J, with 10 bases between. This record belongs to a study of immune evolution from preneoplasia to lung adenocarcinoma. Study observations and caveats: Top clone frequencies peaked in normal lung, apparently declining through invasive adenocarcinoma.

The TCR comes from a person aged 70 to 85 with invasive lung adenocarcinoma. The chain uses TRBV11-2 and TRBJ2-3; D might be TRBD2 (6 bases). Source material: FFPE invasive lung adenocarcinoma tissue. The CDR3 DNA reads as TGTGCCAGCAGCTTAGATGGGGGGACCGATACGCAGTATTTT. It translates to CASSLDGGTDTQYF.